A single sample gave rise to the 25 T cell receptor beta chains below, sequenced in a study of siplizumab effects on memory and regulatory T cells. Antigens for these TCRs are unknown. TCRdb's copy holds only in-frame clones and misses some; the assay was immunoSEQ multiplex PCR. The data contain thousands of clones, approximately 34% of them singletons. In the mixed lymphocyte reaction, cells were cocultured for six to seven days at 37°C. Input material: CFSE-low (dividing) CD8+ T cells sorted from an allogeneic mixed lymphocyte reaction. These receptor sequences come from a human donor in good health; the cells came from an allogeneic mixed lymphocyte reaction.

The rearrangement links TRBV18 to TRBJ2-1; D unresolved. Trimming took off 0 bases at V and 7 bases at J, with 7 bases between the two ends. This CDR3 is 13 amino acids long. The germline gives CDR1 KGHSH, CDR2 LQKENI. CDR3 protein: CASSPPARNEQFF. The DNA of the CDR3 is TGTGCCAGCTCACCACCAGCCCGGAATGAGCAGTTCTTC.

V and J are TRBV4-1 and TRBJ1-1, with D possibly matching TRBD1 (6 bases). The V gene's germline CDR1 is MGHRA and CDR2 YSYEKL. The germline V and J ends were trimmed by 3 bases and 1 base, with 12 bases remaining between them. The CDR3 is 15 residues long. The CDR3 bases are TGCGCCAGCAGCCACCCACAGGGACAGAACACTGAAGCTTTCTTT. This gives the protein CASSHPQGQNTEAFF.

This sequence joins TRBV5-4 and TRBJ2-7, with a possible D match to TRBD1 (5 bases). The germline V and J ends were trimmed by 4 bases and 5 bases, with 10 bases remaining between them. The CDR3 extends over 12 amino acids. Germline CDR1 reads SGHNT; CDR2 reads YYREEE (reference sequence). The CDR3 bases are TGTGCCAGCAGCCCATGGACACACGAGCAGTACTTC. As protein: CASSPWTHEQYF. Based on the CDR3 plus reference TRBV5-4 and TRBJ2-7, the full variable domain is ETGVTQSPTHLIKTRGQQVTLRCSSQSGHNTVSWYQQALGQGPQFIFQYYREEENGRGNFPPRFSGLQFPNYSSELNVNALELDDSALYLCASSPWTHEQYFGPGTRLTVT.

Sample share makes this clone medium-sized. The CDR3 bases are TGTGCCAGCAGCTTGGGTGACAGCCCGTATGGCTACACCTTC. Translated, it gives CASSLGDSPYGYTF. The V gene is TRBV5-6, the J gene TRBJ1-2; weak D call: TRBD1 (5 bases). CDR3 size: 14 residues. Deletions cut 0 bases from V and 5 bases from J, with 11 bases between. CDR1 SGHDT and CDR2 YYEEEE come from the germline V gene.

Judged by abundance, this clone is medium-sized. The V and J genes are TRBV28 and TRBJ2-5; 12 nucleotides match TRBD2. The germline V gene has CDR1 MDHEN and CDR2 SYDVKM. The CDR3 length is 16 residues. V shed 3 bases and J 5 bases; nucleotides not matched to a gene: 7. The CDR3 protein is CASSFPSGRATETQYF. In DNA form, the CDR3 reads TGTGCCAGCAGTTTCCCTAGCGGGAGGGCTACGGAGACCCAGTACTTC.

By share of the sample, this clone is medium-sized. The genes are TRBV19 and TRBJ2-1; TRBD2 matches at 12 bases. The V and J ends lost 6 bases and 7 bases, in that order; junction bases with no gene match: 7. CDR1 is LNHDA and CDR2 is SQIVND in the germline V gene (reference sequence). The CDR3 covers 15 residues. The CDR3: CASSQLAGGGNEQFF. The CDR3, as DNA: TGTGCCAGTAGCCAACTAGCGGGGGGAGGGAATGAGCAGTTCTTC. Looking up the rest from reference TRBV19 and TRBJ2-1 gives the full variable domain: DGGITQSPKYLFRKEGQNVTLSCEQNLNHDAMYWYRQDPGQGLRLIYYSQIVNDFQKGDIAEGYSVSREKKESFPLTVTSAQKNPTAFYLCASSQLAGGGNEQFFGPGTRLTVL.

V gene TRBV28 combines with J gene TRBJ2-5; the D gene is possibly TRBD1 (5 bases). Trimming shortened V by 6 bases and J by 3 bases, and 20 bases separated the two germline ends. The CDR3 length is 16 residues. Germline CDR1 is MDHEN and CDR2 is SYDVKM. Here the CDR3 reads CASRTERGTGKETQYF. CDR3 nucleotides: TGTGCCAGCAGAACCGAAAGGGGTACCGGAAAAGAGACCCAGTACTTC.

The chain employs TRBV7-9 and TRBJ2-7, with D possibly TRBD1 on 5 matching bases. The length of the CDR3 is 16 residues. Germline V gene lookup returns CDR1 SEHNR and CDR2 FQNEAQ (reference sequence). V lost 2 bases to trimming and J lost 0 bases, with 14 bases between them. This chain's CDR3 is CASSLIQVYFSYEQYF. The DNA of the CDR3 is TGTGCCAGCAGCTTAATACAGGTTTACTTCTCCTACGAGCAGTACTTC.

This clone has a handful of counts. The chain couples TRBV19 to TRBJ2-1, with no clear D. The CDR3 runs to 14 residues. Trimming removed 1 base at V and 4 bases at J, with 8 bases between. CDR1 is LNHDA, CDR2 SQIVND, per germline (reference sequence). CDR3 sequence: CASSIALAYNEQFF. The CDR3, as DNA: TGTGCCAGTAGTATAGCCCTGGCATACAATGAGCAGTTCTTC. Combining the CDR3 with reference TRBV19 and TRBJ2-1 gives the whole variable domain DGGITQSPKYLFRKEGQNVTLSCEQNLNHDAMYWYRQDPGQGLRLIYYSQIVNDFQKGDIAEGYSVSREKKESFPLTVTSAQKNPTAFYLCASSIALAYNEQFFGPGTRLTVL.

In this sample, this clone turned up a few times. The V gene is TRBV6-5, the J gene TRBJ2-7; D is perhaps TRBD2 (5 bases). Germline V gene sequence: CDR1 MNHEY, CDR2 SVGAGI. Trimming took 4 bases from V and 0 from J, leaving 10 bases between them. The CDR3 extends over 14 amino acids. CDR3 residues: CASSSLEVSYEQYF. CDR3 coding DNA: TGTGCCAGCAGTTCTCTGGAGGTCTCCTACGAGCAGTACTTC.

The sample holds a few counts of this clone. The rearrangement links TRBV15 to TRBJ2-1; the D is unclear. This CDR3 comprises 13 residues. Germline V gene sequence: CDR1 LNHNV, CDR2 YYDKDF (reference sequence). V lost 5 bases and J 8 bases, leaving 13 bases between the germline ends. The CDR3 DNA reads as TGTGCCACCAGCGGTCATGGACGCGATGAGCAGTTCTTC. Encoded protein: CATSGHGRDEQFF.

Only a few counts were recorded for this clone. The J gene is TRBJ2-1, the V gene TRBV11-2; the D call may be TRBD1 or TRBD2 (5 bases each). The CDR3 contains 13 residues. Germline V gene sequence: CDR1 SGHAT, CDR2 FQNNGV. V was pared by 4 bases and J by 9 bases, with 13 bases between. CDR3 coding DNA: TGTGCCAGCAGCTACTGGGACGTCAGTGAGCAGTTCTTC. Translating gives CASSYWDVSEQFF.

The chain is built from TRBV19 and TRBJ2-2; D might be TRBD2 (6 bases). With 7 bases removed from V and 4 bases from J, the gap between germline ends came to 19 bases. CDR1 and CDR2 from the germline V gene are LNHDA and SQIVND (reference sequence). The CDR3 has 16 amino acids. Here the CDR3 DNA reads TGTGCCAGTACCCCAGGAAGCGGGTGGAGCACCGGGGAGCTGTTTTTT. Translation: CASTPGSGWSTGELFF.

The chain carries TRBV27 and TRBJ2-7; tentative D call: TRBD2 (5 bases). The V end lost 6 bases, the J end lost 0 bases, and 9 bases lay between the germline ends. Germline V gene sequence: CDR1 MNHEY, CDR2 SMNVEV (reference sequence). The CDR3 loop spans 13 amino acids. CDR3 DNA sequence: TGTGCCAGCAGACTAGTAAGCTCCTACGAGCAGTACTTC. Its translation: CASRLVSSYEQYF.

For this clone: Mismatch with germline at one junction end may stem from a read error. The chain combines TRBV7-3 with TRBJ2-7; D ambiguous. Germline-derived CDR1 and CDR2 are SGHTA and FQGTGA. This CDR3 region has 13 residues. The CDR3 region has the DNA TGCGCCAGCAGCCAAGGGCAGAACTACGAGCAGTACTTC. The encoded protein is CASSQGQNYEQYF. Using reference TRBV7-3 and TRBJ2-7 for the parts outside the CDR3, the full variable domain is GAGVSQTPSNKVTEKGKYVELRCDPISGHTALYWYRQSLGQGPEFLIYFQGTGAADDSGLPNDRFFAVRPEGSVSTLKIQRTERGDSAVYLCASSQGQNYEQYFGPGTRLTVT.

To note about this clone: At one of its ends the junction is not consistent with the germline gene, which may arise from a read error. Other nucleotide sequences from this sample produce the same CDR3. The V call is TRBV27, the J call TRBJ2-3, with 7 nucleotides matching TRBD1. Germline V lookup: CDR1 MNHEY, CDR2 SMNVEV (reference sequence). The CDR3 spans 17 residues. CDR3 nucleotides: TGCGCCAGCAGTTTTCTTCCGGGACAGACTTTCACAGATACGCAGTATTTT. Translated: CASSFLPGQTFTDTQYF.

By sample share, this clone is medium-sized. Within the sample, other DNA sequences also encode this same CDR3. CDR3 region: CASRTGSRDYGYTF. The DNA of the CDR3 is TGTGCCAGCAGGACAGGCAGCCGGGACTATGGCTACACCTTC. The J gene is TRBJ1-2, the V gene TRBV2; TRBD1 is a possible D gene (6 bases). Trimming shortened V by 6 bases and J by 3 bases, and 14 bases separated the two germline ends. The CDR3 has 14 residues. The germline CDR1 and CDR2 sequences are SNHLY and FYNNEI.

This clone came up once. The V call is TRBV6-5, the J call TRBJ1-5; the match to TRBD1 covers 9 bases. There are 14 residues in the CDR3. Germline trimming cut 6 bases from V and 7 bases from J; bases unmatched to any gene: 7. CDR1 and CDR2 from the germline V gene are MNHEY and SVGAGI. CDR3 bases: TGTGCCAGCAGCGGGGGACAGGGACGACAGCCCCAGCATTTT. Protein sequence: CASSGGQGRQPQHF.

This clone has only a few counts. The chain couples TRBV6-6 to TRBJ2-1; D perhaps matches TRBD1 (5 bases). CDR3 size: 15 residues. V lost 9 bases, J lost 0 bases, and 15 bases lay in between. Germline lookup yields CDR1 MNHNY and CDR2 SVGAGI (reference sequence). The CDR3 reads CASSLTESSYNEQFF. DNA for the CDR3: TGTGCCAGTTCCCTGACAGAGAGCTCCTACAATGAGCAGTTCTTC.

This clone was observed a handful of times. This rearrangement joins TRBV19 to TRBJ1-6; 7 nucleotides match TRBD1. This CDR3 has 14 residues. The germline CDR1 and CDR2 sequences are LNHDA and SQIVND (reference sequence). V shed 6 bases, J shed 10 bases, and the junction held 9 bases outside the gene matches. DNA of the CDR3: TGTGCCAGTAGCTGGGGGACAGTTTCGTCACCCCTCCACTTT. Encoded protein: CASSWGTVSSPLHF.

The chain combines TRBV10-2 with TRBJ2-1; D is ambiguous. Deletions cut 10 bases from V and 4 bases from J, with 14 bases between. Germline-derived CDR1 and CDR2 are WSHSY and SAAADI. The CDR3 contains 13 residues. The CDR3 bases are TGCGCCACCAGCCTTACTACTTACAATGAGCAGTTCTTC. It yields the protein CATSLTTYNEQFF.

This clone was detected only a few times. The rearrangement joins TRBV28 to TRBJ2-7; tentatively, D is TRBD2 (6 bases). The CDR3 totals 15 residues. V was pared by 1 base and J by 2 bases, with 12 bases between. Germline V gene lookup returns CDR1 MDHEN and CDR2 SYDVKM. The DNA of the CDR3 is TGTGCCAGCAGTTTATCAACGGGAGTCCCCTACGAGCAGTACTTC. This translates into CASSLSTGVPYEQYF.

This chain connects TRBV7-6 to TRBJ1-1; 9 nucleotides agree with TRBD1. Trimming cost V 2 bases and J 0 bases; bases outside gene matches: 4. The CDR3 sequence is 16 residues long. CDR1 and CDR2 (germline): SGHVS, FNYEAQ. The CDR3 sequence: CASSLTGGLMNTEAFF. CDR3 coding DNA: TGTGCCAGCAGCTTAACAGGGGGCCTCATGAACACTGAAGCTTTCTTT.

CDR3: CASSQERVGGVETQYF. DNA for the CDR3: TGCGCCAGCAGCCAAGAACGGGTTGGGGGGGTAGAGACCCAGTACTTC. V usage is TRBV4-1 and J usage is TRBJ2-5; 7 positions agree with TRBD2. V lost 0 bases and J lost 4; bases outside the gene matches: 8. The CDR3 sequence is 16 residues long. Germline assignment: CDR1 MGHRA and CDR2 YSYEKL.

This chain connects TRBV11-2 to TRBJ2-7; unclear D gene. This CDR3 comprises 12 residues. Germline V gene sequence: CDR1 SGHAT, CDR2 FQNNGV. V gave up 4 bases and J gave up 3 bases, with 7 bases separating them. CDR3 nucleotides: TGTGCCAGCAGCTCCTACCACTACGAGCAGTACTTC. This sequence encodes CASSSYHYEQYF.